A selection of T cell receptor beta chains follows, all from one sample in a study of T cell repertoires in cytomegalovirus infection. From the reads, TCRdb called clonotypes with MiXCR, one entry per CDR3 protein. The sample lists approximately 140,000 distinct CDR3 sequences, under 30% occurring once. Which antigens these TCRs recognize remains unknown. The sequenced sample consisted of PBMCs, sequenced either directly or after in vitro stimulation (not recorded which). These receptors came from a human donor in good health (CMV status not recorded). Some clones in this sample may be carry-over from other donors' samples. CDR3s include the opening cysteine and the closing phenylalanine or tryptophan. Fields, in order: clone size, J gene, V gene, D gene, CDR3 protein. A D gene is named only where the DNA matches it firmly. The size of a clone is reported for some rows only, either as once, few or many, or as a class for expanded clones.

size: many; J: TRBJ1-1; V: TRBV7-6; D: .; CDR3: CASSPGAGTEAFF
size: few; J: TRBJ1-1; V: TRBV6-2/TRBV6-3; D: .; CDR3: CASRRTAGLGDTEAFF
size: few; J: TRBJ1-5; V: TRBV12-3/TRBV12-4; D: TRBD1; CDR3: CASTMMITGGHNQPQHF
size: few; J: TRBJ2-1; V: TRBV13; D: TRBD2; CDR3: CASSLDKIAGNNEQFF
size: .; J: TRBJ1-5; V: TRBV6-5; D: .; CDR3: CASSYSRGHQPQHF
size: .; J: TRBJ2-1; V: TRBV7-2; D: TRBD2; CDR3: CASSLGSGRNEQFF
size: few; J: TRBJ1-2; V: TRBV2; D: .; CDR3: CASSVRGSGYTF
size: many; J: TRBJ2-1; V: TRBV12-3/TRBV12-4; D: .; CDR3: CASTTRTRRNYNEQFF
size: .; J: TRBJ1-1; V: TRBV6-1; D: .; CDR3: CVGKDSSNTEAFF
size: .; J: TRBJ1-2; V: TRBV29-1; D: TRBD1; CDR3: CSVEQGAFGGYTF
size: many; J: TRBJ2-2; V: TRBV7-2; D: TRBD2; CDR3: CASSFAILAGTGELFF
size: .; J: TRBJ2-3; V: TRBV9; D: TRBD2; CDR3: CASSDSGLAGKSTDTQYF
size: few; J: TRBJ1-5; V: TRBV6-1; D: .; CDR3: CATSRLRNQPQHF
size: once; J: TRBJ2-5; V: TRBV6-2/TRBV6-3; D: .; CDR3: CASRRTGAGRGTQYF
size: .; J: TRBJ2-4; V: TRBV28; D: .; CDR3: CASRGDAAKNIQYF
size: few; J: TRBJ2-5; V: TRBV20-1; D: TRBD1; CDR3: CSAITGAQETQYF
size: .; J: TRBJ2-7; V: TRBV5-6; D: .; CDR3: CARSFQGVYEQYF
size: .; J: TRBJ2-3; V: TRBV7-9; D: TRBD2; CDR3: CASSWTSGASTDTQYF
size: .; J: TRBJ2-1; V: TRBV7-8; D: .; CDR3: CASSSLAAHMFNEQFF
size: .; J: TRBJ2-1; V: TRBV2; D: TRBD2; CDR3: CASRPLAGGYEQFF
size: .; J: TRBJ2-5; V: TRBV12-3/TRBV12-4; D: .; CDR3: CASSFRGREGGETQYF
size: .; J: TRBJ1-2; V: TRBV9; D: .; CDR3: CASSPGTSPNYGYTF
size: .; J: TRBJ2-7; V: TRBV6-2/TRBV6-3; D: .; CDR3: CASSYLTGSFDEQYF
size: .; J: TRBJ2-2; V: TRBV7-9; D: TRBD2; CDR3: CASSAGGVSGELFF
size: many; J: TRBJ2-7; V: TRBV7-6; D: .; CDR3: CASSPGRIYEQYF
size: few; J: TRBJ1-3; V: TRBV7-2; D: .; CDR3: CASSLWAGTTIISGNTIYF
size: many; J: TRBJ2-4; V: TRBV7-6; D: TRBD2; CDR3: CASSSPRGAGGNIQYF
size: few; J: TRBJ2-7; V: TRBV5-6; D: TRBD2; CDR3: CASSLVLLAGASYEQYF
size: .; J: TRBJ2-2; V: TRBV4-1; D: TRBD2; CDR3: CASRYTGTSKTGELFF
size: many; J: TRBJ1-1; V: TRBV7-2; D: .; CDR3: CASSPLSFINTEAFF
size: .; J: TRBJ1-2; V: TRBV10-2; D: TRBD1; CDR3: CASKMTGGYGYTF